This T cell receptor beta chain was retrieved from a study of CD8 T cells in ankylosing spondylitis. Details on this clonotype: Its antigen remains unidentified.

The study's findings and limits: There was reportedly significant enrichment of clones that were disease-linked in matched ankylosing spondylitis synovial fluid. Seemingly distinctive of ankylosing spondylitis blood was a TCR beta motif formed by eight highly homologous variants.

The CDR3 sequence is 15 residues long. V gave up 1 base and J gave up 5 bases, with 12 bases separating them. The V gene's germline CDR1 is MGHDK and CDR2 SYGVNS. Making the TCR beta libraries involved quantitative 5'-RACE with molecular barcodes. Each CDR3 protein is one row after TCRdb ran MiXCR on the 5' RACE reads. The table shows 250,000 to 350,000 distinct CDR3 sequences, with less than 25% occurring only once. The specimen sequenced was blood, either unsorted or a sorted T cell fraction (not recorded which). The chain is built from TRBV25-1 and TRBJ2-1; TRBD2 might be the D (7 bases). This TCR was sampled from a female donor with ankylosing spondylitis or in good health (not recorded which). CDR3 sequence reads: CASSELSGDNNEQFF. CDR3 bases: TGTGCCAGCAGTGAATTAAGCGGGGACAACAATGAGCAGTTCTTC.